This TCR beta chain was sequenced for a study of identifying expanded T cells in peripheral blood. Trimming at V came to 3 bases and at J to 2 bases, leaving 4 bases not matched to a gene. The length of the CDR3 is 14 residues. The V gene's germline CDR1 is SGDLS and CDR2 YYNGEE. Study outcomes and limitations: Variance in clone template counts between roughly 2-week samples significantly increased with total template count across all healthy donors. Approximately 1.1 clones differed between technical replicates, versus around 15 and 19 over time.

TCRdb's copy holds only in-frame clones and misses some; the assay was immunoSEQ multiplex PCR. The data hold 100,000 or so clones, with 87% observed a single time. Concerning this clone: As yet, its antigen is unknown.

This chain links TRBV9 with TRBJ2-7; 8 nucleotides agree with TRBD2. The sample consisted of blood. The sequence was obtained from a person between 18 and 75 years old in good health. This chain's CDR3 is CASSARGGPYEQYF. The DNA for the CDR3 is TGTGCCAGCAGCGCTCGGGGGGGACCCTACGAGCAGTACTTC.